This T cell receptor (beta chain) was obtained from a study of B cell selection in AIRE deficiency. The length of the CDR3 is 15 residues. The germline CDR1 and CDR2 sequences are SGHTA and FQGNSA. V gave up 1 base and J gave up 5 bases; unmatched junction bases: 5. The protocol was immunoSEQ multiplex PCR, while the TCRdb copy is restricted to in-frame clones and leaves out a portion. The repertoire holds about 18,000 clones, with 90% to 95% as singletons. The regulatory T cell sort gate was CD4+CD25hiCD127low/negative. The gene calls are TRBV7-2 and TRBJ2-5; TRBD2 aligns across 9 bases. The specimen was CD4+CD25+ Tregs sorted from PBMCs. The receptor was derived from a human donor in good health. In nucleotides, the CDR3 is TGTGCCAGCAGCTTAGGACTAGCGGTTAGGGAGACCCAGTACTTC. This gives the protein CASSLGLAVRETQYF.